The 24 T cell receptor beta chains given below trace back to one sample, sequenced in a study of T cell responses to AZD1222 COVID-19 vaccine. Profiling relied on immunoSEQ multiplex PCR, and the TCRdb table lists in-frame clones only, not all of them. The profile shows about 98,000 clones, around 82% of them singletons. The material was peripheral blood, obtained on day 0 of AZD1222 vaccination. These receptors came from an adult in good health.

The V and J genes are TRBV5-1 and TRBJ2-3; maybe TRBD1 (5 bases). The CDR3 has 14 amino acids. The germline gives CDR1 SGHRS, CDR2 YFSETQ. Trimming took off 0 bases at V and 10 bases at J, with 15 bases between the two ends. CDR3 DNA: TGCGCCAGCAGCTTGGGCCAGGGTCCCCAGGCGCAGTATTTT. Protein: CASSLGQGPQAQYF.

In this sample, this clone turned up once. The chain uses TRBV19 and TRBJ1-5; 7 bases are shared with TRBD1. The ends lost 5 bases at V and 7 bases at J; junction bases unmatched: 11. The CDR3 covers 15 residues. Germline CDR1 LNHDA, CDR2 SQIVND (reference sequence). The CDR3 sequence is CASSLQGLRGQPQHF. CDR3 DNA: TGTGCCAGTAGTTTACAGGGGCTCAGGGGGCAGCCCCAGCATTTT. Complete variable domain (other parts from reference TRBV19 and TRBJ1-5): DGGITQSPKYLFRKEGQNVTLSCEQNLNHDAMYWYRQDPGQGLRLIYYSQIVNDFQKGDIAEGYSVSREKKESFPLTVTSAQKNPTAFYLCASSLQGLRGQPQHFGDGTRLSIL.

The chain links TRBV3-1 (or the pseudogene TRBV3-2) to TRBJ2-7; TRBD1 or TRBD2 may be the D gene (6 bases each). The CDR3 sequence is 15 residues long. V was clipped by 0 bases and J by 5 bases, with 14 bases between them. Germline V gene lookup returns CDR1 LGHDT and CDR2 YNNKEL (reference sequence). This CDR3 reads CASSQDPGASDEQYF. CDR3 in DNA: TGTGCCAGCAGCCAAGATCCGGGGGCCTCGGACGAGCAGTACTTC.

This chain connects TRBV24-1 to TRBJ1-1; D gene uncertain. The CDR3 extends over 14 amino acids. Germline CDR1 KGHDR, CDR2 SFDVKD. Trimming shortened V by 4 bases and J by 5 bases, and 13 bases separated the two germline ends. The CDR3 nucleotides are TGTGCCACCAGTGACTCTACCCGGGGTACTGAAGCTTTCTTT. Protein product: CATSDSTRGTEAFF.

The chain carries TRBV18 and TRBJ2-2; tentatively, D is TRBD1 (5 bases). Trimming pared 2 bases from V and 4 bases from J, leaving 11 bases between. The CDR3 consists of 15 residues. CDR1 is KGHSH and CDR2 is LQKENI in the germline V gene. CDR3 sequence: CASSPSRQPTGELFF. In DNA form, the CDR3 reads TGTGCCAGCTCACCAAGCCGACAGCCCACCGGGGAGCTGTTTTTT.

The chain combines TRBV6-5 with TRBJ1-1, with a possible D match to TRBD1 (6 bases). There are 15 residues in the CDR3. CDR1 MNHEY and CDR2 SVGAGI come from the germline V gene. The V end was cut by 7 bases, the J end by 1 base, with 16 bases between. CDR3 sequence: CASKSAGGANTEAFF. DNA of the CDR3: TGTGCCAGCAAATCAGCGGGGGGGGCGAACACTGAAGCTTTCTTT.

The CDR3 region has the DNA TGTGCCATCAGTGGCCAGGGTTTGAGCGGCTACACCTTC. Translation gives CAISGQGLSGYTF. V and J are TRBV10-3 and TRBJ1-2; TRBD1 is a possible D gene (5 bases). V lost 4 bases, J lost 8 bases, and 14 bases lay in between. Germline V gene data show CDR1 as ENHRY and CDR2 as SYGVKD. The length of the CDR3 is 13 residues.

This rearrangement joins TRBV6-5 to TRBJ1-2; 7 positions match TRBD1. The V gene end was trimmed by 10 bases and the J gene end by 4 bases; junction bases not matched to a gene: 12. CDR1 is MNHEY and CDR2 is SVGAGI in the germline V gene. The CDR3 sequence is 14 residues long. The CDR3 loop is CATSRQGFIYGYTF. CDR3 nucleotides: TGTGCCACCTCTCGACAGGGCTTTATCTATGGCTACACCTTC.

This clone was seen a few times. This chain links TRBV21-1 with TRBJ2-2; the tabulated D call, TRBD1, remains unverified against the DNA. TRBV21-1 is given as a pseudogene. The CDR3 totals 13 residues. The CDR3 coding sequence is TGTGCCAGCAGCCAGGGGCCGACGGGGGAGCTGTTTTTT. Protein product: CASSQGPTGELFF.

The genes are TRBV15 and TRBJ2-2; D gene unclear. Trimming shortened V by 0 bases and J by 6 bases, and 5 bases separated the two germline ends. Germline CDR1 LNHNV, CDR2 YYDKDF (reference sequence). This CDR3 comprises 13 residues. CDR3 region: CATSRDVAGELFF. CDR3 nucleotide sequence: TGTGCCACCAGCAGAGATGTCGCCGGGGAGCTGTTTTTT.

The chain has TRBV6-5 and TRBJ1-3; 9 bases match TRBD1. Per the germline V gene, CDR1 is MNHEY and CDR2 is SVGAGI. V shed 6 bases and J 4 bases; nucleotides not matched to a gene: 4. This CDR3 spans 14 amino acids. CDR3 sequence reads: CASRPGQGGNTIYF. CDR3 coding DNA: TGTGCCAGCAGACCGGGACAGGGAGGAAACACCATATATTTT.

The rearrangement uses TRBV6-5 and TRBJ1-2; no clear D. V lost 5 bases and J 4 bases, leaving 11 bases between the germline ends. Germline CDR1 is MNHEY and CDR2 is SVGAGI. CDR3 length equals 13 residues. CDR3 nucleotides: TGTGCCAGCAGTCCCCGGCCGTTCTATGGCTACACCTTC. It specifies CASSPRPFYGYTF.

The V call is TRBV10-2, the J call TRBJ1-5, with D uncertain. Deletions cut 3 bases from V and 3 bases from J, with 9 bases between. CDR1 and CDR2 (germline): WSHSY, SAAADI. This CDR3 is 14 amino acids long. In DNA form, the CDR3 reads TGCGCCAGCAGTGATCCCAGTTTCAATCAGCCCCAGCATTTT. Protein product: CASSDPSFNQPQHF.

The chain joins TRBV5-6 to TRBJ2-5; D remains unclear. Germline CDR1 and CDR2: SGHDT and YYEEEE. This CDR3 spans 13 amino acids. Trimming took 4 bases from V and 4 from J, leaving 11 bases between them. This chain's CDR3 is CASSRLSAETQYF. The CDR3 bases are TGTGCCAGCAGCCGGCTGTCGGCAGAGACCCAGTACTTC.

The CDR3 region is CASVPGRGRTTEAFF. The CDR3 nucleotides read TGTGCCAGCGTCCCCGGCAGGGGGCGGACCACTGAAGCTTTCTTT. This chain links TRBV28 with TRBJ1-1, with 8 bases matching TRBD1. The CDR3 spans 15 residues. Germline trimming cut 8 bases from V and 4 bases from J; bases unmatched to any gene: 12. Per the germline V gene, CDR1 is MDHEN and CDR2 is SYDVKM.

This clone has a handful of counts. The chain employs TRBV3-1 (or the pseudogene TRBV3-2) and TRBJ2-6, with D hard to call. Trimming stripped 1 base from V and 1 base from J, with 11 bases between. This CDR3 is built from 17 residues. Germline-derived CDR1 and CDR2 are LGHDT and YNNKEL (reference sequence). Here the CDR3 reads CASSQGPTESGANVLTF. The CDR3, as DNA: TGTGCCAGCAGCCAAGGTCCAACCGAGTCTGGGGCCAACGTCCTGACTTTC.

The genes are TRBV21-1 and TRBJ1-2; the DNA was not used to check the table's D call, TRBD1. TRBV21-1 constitutes a pseudogene. The CDR3 is 19 amino acids. The CDR3 loop is CASSALKGLHRCANYGYTF. CDR3 sequence (DNA): TGTGCCAGCAGCGCCCTAAAGGGCCTCCACAGGTGCGCTAACTATGGCTACACCTTC.

The genes are TRBV7-9 and TRBJ2-1; D may be TRBD1 or TRBD2 (5 bases each). This CDR3 has 14 amino acids. Trimming stripped 5 bases from V and 10 bases from J, with 18 bases between. Per germline, CDR1 SEHNR and CDR2 FQNEAQ (reference sequence). CDR3 sequence: CASSKEGRQSEQFF. CDR3 DNA sequence: TGTGCCAGCAGCAAAGAGGGACGCCAGTCCGAGCAGTTCTTC.

The V gene is TRBV28, the J gene TRBJ2-3, with TRBD2 matching 7 bases. J was trimmed by 8 bases and V by 3 bases; bases with no gene match: 2. This CDR3 region has 12 residues. Germline loops: CDR1 MDHEN, CDR2 SYDVKM. This CDR3 reads CASSLGLPTQYF. The DNA of the CDR3 is TGTGCCAGCAGTTTGGGACTACCTACGCAGTATTTT. Full variable domain (rest looked up from reference TRBV28 and TRBJ2-3): DVKVTQSSRYLVKRTGEKVFLECVQDMDHENMFWYRQDPGLGLRLIYFSYDVKMKEKGDIPEGYSVSREKKERFSLILESASTNQTSMYLCASSLGLPTQYFGPGTRLTVL.

This clone was seen repeatedly, ten times or more. V and J are TRBV6-4 and TRBJ1-2; 8 bases are shared with TRBD1. CDR1 is MRHNA, CDR2 SNTAGT, per germline. The CDR3 is made up of 14 amino acids. Unmatched junction bases numbered 14, after V lost 6 bases and J lost 11 bases. CDR3 coding DNA: TGTGCCAGCAGCCCGACCGGGACAGGAACCCTGTACACCTTC. It codes for CASSPTGTGTLYTF.

This sequence joins TRBV24-1 and TRBJ2-2; 9 bases line up with TRBD1. V gave up 3 bases and J gave up 4 bases; unmatched junction bases: 5. The CDR3 extends over 16 amino acids. From germline, CDR1 is KGHDR and CDR2 SFDVKD. The CDR3 nucleotides read TGTGCCACCAGTGATGCCGGGACAGGGATCACCGGGGAGCTGTTTTTT. This gives the protein CATSDAGTGITGELFF.

The chain joins TRBV12-5 to TRBJ2-1, with D perhaps given as TRBD1 or TRBD2 (7 bases each). V lost 2 bases to trimming and J lost 3 bases, with 11 bases between them. The CDR3 is 15 residues long. Germline V lookup: CDR1 LGHNT, CDR2 FRNRAP. As DNA, the CDR3 is TGTGCTAGTGGTTTGCAGGGGGGGAACTACAATGAGCAGTTCTTC. This sequence encodes CASGLQGGNYNEQFF. The entire variable domain, with the rest obtained from reference TRBV12-5 and TRBJ2-1, is as follows: DARVTQTPRHKVTEMGQEVTMRCQPILGHNTVFWYRQTMMQGLELLAYFRNRAPLDDSGMPKDRFSAEMPDATLATLKIQPSEPRDSAVYFCASGLQGGNYNEQFFGPGTRLTVL.

This rearrangement joins TRBV28 to TRBJ1-2; a weak D match, TRBD1 (6 bases). The CDR3 sequence is 14 residues long. Deletions cut 11 bases from V and 2 bases from J, with 18 bases between. Germline-derived CDR1 and CDR2 are MDHEN and SYDVKM. The CDR3 DNA sequence: TGTGCCTCAGTTGGCGGTGACAGGAACTATGGCTACACCTTC. It translates to CASVGGDRNYGYTF.

The V gene is TRBV7-2, the J gene TRBJ2-7; D unresolved. The CDR3 contains 14 residues. Trimming cost V 3 bases and J 0 bases, with 9 bases left between them. Germline V gene sequence: CDR1 SGHTA, CDR2 FQGNSA. The CDR3 nucleotides are TGTGCCAGCAGCTTGAGTATTAGCTCCTACGAGCAGTACGTC. Protein: CASSLSISSYEQYV.